The present TCR beta chain was sequenced within a study of molecular identifiers for immune sequencing clone quantification. Whole-study results and caveats: Under 1% of molecules in naive cells, but over 98% of effector molecules, belonged to clones above 20 RNA copies. Jurkat TCR RNA spiked in from one cell could reportedly be detected among approximately 980,000 naive cells.

Per germline, CDR1 LGHNA and CDR2 YSLEER. Trimming removed 0 bases at V and 5 bases at J, with 12 bases between. The length of the CDR3 is 15 residues. The authors sorted naive CD8 T cells as CD8+CD4-CCR7+CD45RA+. With respect to this clonotype: Its cognate antigen is unknown.

Previously published methods and listed TCR primers were used for the bulk TCR libraries. TCRdb fed the PCR reads into MiXCR, producing one record per CDR3 protein. The sample carries 400,000 to 600,000 distinct CDR3 sequences, over 20% recorded once. Sequenced: naive CD8+ T cells from blood, with Jurkat cell RNA spiked in. Subset of the sample: FACS-sorted CD8+CD4-CCR7+CD45RA+ naive T cells. The sequence derives from a human donor in good health. Some libraries in this study had Jurkat cell RNA spiked in. The chain recombines TRBV4-3 with TRBJ2-3; D is undetermined. The DNA for the CDR3 is TGCGCCAGCAGCCAAGACGTCAGGATAGGAGATACGCAGTATTTT. Translated, it gives CASSQDVRIGDTQYF.